Listed here is a single T cell receptor beta chain. The antigen remains unidentified. The CDR3 runs to 13 residues. V lost 2 bases to trimming and J lost 3 bases, with 8 bases between them. Germline V gives CDR1 SGHRS, CDR2 YFSETQ. The record originates from a study of CD8 T cells in ankylosing spondylitis. Study-level results: Existing reports had already noted some motif variants in reactive arthritis synovial fluid and blood. Disease-linked clones bore a CD8+ phenotype and were relatively rare in peripheral blood. What appeared characteristic of ankylosing spondylitis blood was a TCR beta motif of fewer than ten highly homologous variants. In ankylosing spondylitis patients, matched synovial fluid reportedly showed significant enrichment of disease-linked clones.

Researchers built TCR beta libraries using quantitative 5'-RACE with molecular barcodes. TCRdb analysed the 5' RACE reads with MiXCR anew, one entry per CDR3 protein. This table has 500,000 to 550,000 distinct CDR3 sequences, approximately 12% appearing once. The sequencing sample was made of blood, either unsorted or a sorted T cell fraction (not recorded which). This chain connects TRBV5-1 to TRBJ1-2; unclear D gene. The source of this sequence is a male donor with ankylosing spondylitis. CDR3 bases: TGCGCCAGCAGCTTCGACACGGACTATGGCTACACCTTC. Translated: CASSFDTDYGYTF.